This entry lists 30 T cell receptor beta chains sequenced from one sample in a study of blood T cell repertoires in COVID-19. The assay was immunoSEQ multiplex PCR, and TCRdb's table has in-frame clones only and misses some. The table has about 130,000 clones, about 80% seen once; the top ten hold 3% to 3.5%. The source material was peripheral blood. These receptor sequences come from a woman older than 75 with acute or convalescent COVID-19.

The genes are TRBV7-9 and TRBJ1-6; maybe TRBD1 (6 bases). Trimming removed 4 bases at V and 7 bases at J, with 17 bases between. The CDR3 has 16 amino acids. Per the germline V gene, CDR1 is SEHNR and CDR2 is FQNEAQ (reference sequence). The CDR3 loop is CASSSNRAQRNSPLHF. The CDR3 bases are TGTGCCAGCAGCTCAAACAGGGCTCAGCGAAATTCACCCCTCCACTTT.

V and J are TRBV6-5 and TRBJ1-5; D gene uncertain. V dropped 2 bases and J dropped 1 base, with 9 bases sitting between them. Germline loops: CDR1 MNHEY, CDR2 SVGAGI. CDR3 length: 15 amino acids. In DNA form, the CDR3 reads TGTGCCAGCAGTTACGGTCCGGGGAGCAATCAGCCCCAGCATTTT. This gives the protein CASSYGPGSNQPQHF.

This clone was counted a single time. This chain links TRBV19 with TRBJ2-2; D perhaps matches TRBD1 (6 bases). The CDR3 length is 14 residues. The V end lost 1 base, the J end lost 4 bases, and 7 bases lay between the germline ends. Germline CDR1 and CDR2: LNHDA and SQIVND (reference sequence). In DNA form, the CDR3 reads TGTGCCAGTAGTATAGTAGGGGGCACCGGGGAGCTGTTTTTT. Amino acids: CASSIVGGTGELFF. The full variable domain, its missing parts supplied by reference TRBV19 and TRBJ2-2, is DGGITQSPKYLFRKEGQNVTLSCEQNLNHDAMYWYRQDPGQGLRLIYYSQIVNDFQKGDIAEGYSVSREKKESFPLTVTSAQKNPTAFYLCASSIVGGTGELFFGEGSRLTVL.

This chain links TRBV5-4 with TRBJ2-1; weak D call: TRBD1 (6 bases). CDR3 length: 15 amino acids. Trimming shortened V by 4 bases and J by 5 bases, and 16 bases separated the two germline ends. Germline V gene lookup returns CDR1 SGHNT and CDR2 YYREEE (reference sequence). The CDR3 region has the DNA TGTGCCAGCAGCGCGGACAGCTTGATTCACAATGAGCAGTTCTTC. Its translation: CASSADSLIHNEQFF.

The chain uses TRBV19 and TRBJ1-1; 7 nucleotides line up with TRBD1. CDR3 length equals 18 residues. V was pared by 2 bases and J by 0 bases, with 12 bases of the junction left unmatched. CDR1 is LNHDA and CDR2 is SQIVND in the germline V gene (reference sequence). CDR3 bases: TGTGCCAGTAGTATAAAAGGGGGCCACAGGGCCCTGAACACTGAAGCTTTCTTT. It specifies CASSIKGGHRALNTEAFF.

The CDR3 nucleotides are TGTGCCAGCAGCTTACAGGGGAAAGAGACCCAGTACTTC. As protein: CASSLQGKETQYF. The rearrangement joins TRBV5-4 to TRBJ2-5; 7 nucleotides match TRBD1. The V gene end was trimmed by 2 bases and the J gene end by 3 bases; junction bases not matched to a gene: 1. CDR1 is SGHNT and CDR2 is YYREEE in the germline V gene (reference sequence). The CDR3 runs 13 residues. The variable domain in full, completed from reference TRBV5-4 and TRBJ2-5, reads ETGVTQSPTHLIKTRGQQVTLRCSSQSGHNTVSWYQQALGQGPQFIFQYYREEENGRGNFPPRFSGLQFPNYSSELNVNALELDDSALYLCASSLQGKETQYFGPGTRLLVL.

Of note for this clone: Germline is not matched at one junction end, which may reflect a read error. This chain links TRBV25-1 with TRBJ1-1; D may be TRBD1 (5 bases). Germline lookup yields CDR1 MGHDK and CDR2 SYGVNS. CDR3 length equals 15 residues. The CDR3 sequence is CASSEFTSWGTEASF. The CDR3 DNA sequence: TGTGCCAGCAGTGAATTTACATCCTGGGGCACTGAAGCTTCCTTT. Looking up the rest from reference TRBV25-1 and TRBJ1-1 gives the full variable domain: EADIYQTPRYLVIGTGKKITLECSQTMGHDKMYWYQQDPGMELHLIHYSYGVNSTEKGDLSSESTVSRIRTEHFPLTLESARPSHTSQYLCASSEFTSWGTEASFGQGTRLTVV.

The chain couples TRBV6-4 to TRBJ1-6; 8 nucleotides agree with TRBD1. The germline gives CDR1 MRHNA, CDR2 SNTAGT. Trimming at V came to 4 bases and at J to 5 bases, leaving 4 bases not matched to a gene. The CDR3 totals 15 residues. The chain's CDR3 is CASSVAGQDNSPLHF. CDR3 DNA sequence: TGTGCCAGCAGTGTCGCGGGACAGGATAATTCACCCCTCCACTTT.

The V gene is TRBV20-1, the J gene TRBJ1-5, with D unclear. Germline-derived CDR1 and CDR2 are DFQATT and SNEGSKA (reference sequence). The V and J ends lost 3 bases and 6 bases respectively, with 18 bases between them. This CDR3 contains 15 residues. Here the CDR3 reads CSASGDSGYGQPQHF. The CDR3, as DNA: TGCAGTGCTAGTGGGGATTCGGGGTACGGTCAGCCCCAGCATTTT.

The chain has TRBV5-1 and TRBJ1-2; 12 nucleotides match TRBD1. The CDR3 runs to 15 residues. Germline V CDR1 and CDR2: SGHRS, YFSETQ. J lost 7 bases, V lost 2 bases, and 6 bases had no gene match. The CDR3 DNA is TGCGCCAGCAGCTTTGGGGGACAGGGGGCTGTTGGCTACACCTTC. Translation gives CASSFGGQGAVGYTF.

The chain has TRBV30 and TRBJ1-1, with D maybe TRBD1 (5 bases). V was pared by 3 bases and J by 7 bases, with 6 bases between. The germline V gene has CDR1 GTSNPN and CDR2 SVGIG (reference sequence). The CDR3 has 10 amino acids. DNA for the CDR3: TGTGCCTGGAGACAGGATGAAGCTTTCTTT. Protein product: CAWRQDEAFF. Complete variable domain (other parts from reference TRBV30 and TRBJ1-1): SQTIHQWPATLVQPVGSPLSLECTVEGTSNPNLYWYRQAAGRGLQLLFYSVGIGQISSEVPQNLSASRPQDRQFILSSKKLLLSDSGFYLCAWRQDEAFFGQGTRLTVV.

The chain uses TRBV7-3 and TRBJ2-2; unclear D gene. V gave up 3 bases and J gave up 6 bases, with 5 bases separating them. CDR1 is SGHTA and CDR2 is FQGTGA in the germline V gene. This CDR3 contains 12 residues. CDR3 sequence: CASSFFSGELFF. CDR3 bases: TGTGCCAGCAGCTTTTTCTCCGGGGAGCTGTTTTTT.

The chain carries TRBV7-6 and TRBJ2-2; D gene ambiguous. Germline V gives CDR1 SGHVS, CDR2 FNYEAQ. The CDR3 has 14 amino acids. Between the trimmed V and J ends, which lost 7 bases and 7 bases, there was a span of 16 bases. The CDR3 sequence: CASKLLFPVGELFF. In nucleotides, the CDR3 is TGTGCCAGCAAACTACTGTTCCCCGTCGGGGAGCTGTTTTTT.

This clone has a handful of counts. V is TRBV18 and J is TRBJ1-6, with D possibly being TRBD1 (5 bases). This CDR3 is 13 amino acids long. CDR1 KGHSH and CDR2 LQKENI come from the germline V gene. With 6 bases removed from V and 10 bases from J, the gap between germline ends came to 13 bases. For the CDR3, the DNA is TGTGCCAGCTCCCTCGGGGGGGAATCACCCCTCCACTTT. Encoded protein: CASSLGGESPLHF.

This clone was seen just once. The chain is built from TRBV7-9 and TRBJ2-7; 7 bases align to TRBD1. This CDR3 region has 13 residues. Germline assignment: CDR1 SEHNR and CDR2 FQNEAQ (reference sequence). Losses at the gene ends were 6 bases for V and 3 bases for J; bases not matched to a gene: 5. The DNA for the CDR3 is TGTGCCAGCAGTTCGACAGGGATCTACGAGCAGTACTTC. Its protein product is CASSSTGIYEQYF. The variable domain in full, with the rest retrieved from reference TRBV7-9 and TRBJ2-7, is DTGVSQNPRHKITKRGQNVTFRCDPISEHNRLYWYRQTLGQGPEFLTYFQNEAQLEKSRLLSDRFSAERPKGSFSTLEIQRTEQGDSAMYLCASSSTGIYEQYFGPGTRLTVT.

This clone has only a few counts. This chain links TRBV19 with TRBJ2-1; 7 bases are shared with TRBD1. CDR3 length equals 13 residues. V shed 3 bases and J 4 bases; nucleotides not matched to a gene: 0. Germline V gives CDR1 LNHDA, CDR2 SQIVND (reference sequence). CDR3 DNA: TGTGCCAGTAGTATGACAGGGTACAATGAGCAGTTCTTC. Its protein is CASSMTGYNEQFF.

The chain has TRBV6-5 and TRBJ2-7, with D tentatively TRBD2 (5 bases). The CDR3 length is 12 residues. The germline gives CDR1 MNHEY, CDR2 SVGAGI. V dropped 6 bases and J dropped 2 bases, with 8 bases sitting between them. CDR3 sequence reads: CASRSGTYEQYF. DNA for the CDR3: TGTGCCAGCAGAAGCGGTACCTACGAGCAGTACTTC.

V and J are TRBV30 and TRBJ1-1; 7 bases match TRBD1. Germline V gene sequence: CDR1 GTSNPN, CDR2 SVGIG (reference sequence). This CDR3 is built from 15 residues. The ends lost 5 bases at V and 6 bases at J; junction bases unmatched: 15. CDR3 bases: TGTGCCTGGGACACAGGGGTGCCCGAGGGCTCTGAAGCTTTCTTT. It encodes CAWDTGVPEGSEAFF. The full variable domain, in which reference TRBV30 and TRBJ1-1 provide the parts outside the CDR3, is SQTIHQWPATLVQPVGSPLSLECTVEGTSNPNLYWYRQAAGRGLQLLFYSVGIGQISSEVPQNLSASRPQDRQFILSSKKLLLSDSGFYLCAWDTGVPEGSEAFFGQGTRLTVV.

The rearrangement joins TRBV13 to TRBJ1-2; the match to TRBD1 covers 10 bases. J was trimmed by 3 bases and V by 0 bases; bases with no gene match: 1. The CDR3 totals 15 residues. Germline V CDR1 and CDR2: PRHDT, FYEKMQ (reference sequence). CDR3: CASSLGTGGHYGYTF. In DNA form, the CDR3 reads TGTGCCAGCAGCTTAGGGACAGGGGGCCACTATGGCTACACCTTC.

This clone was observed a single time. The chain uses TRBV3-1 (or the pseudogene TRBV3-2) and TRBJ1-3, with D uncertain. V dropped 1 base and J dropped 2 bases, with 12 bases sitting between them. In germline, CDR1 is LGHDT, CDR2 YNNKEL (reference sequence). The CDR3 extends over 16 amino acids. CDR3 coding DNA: TGTGCCAGCAGCCAAGCAGGAAGGAGGCCTGGAAACACCATATATTTT. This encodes CASSQAGRRPGNTIYF.

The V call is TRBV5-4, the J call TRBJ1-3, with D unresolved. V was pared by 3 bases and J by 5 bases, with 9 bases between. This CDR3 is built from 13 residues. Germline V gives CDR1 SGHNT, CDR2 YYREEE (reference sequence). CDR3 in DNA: TGTGCCAGCAGCTCCGAGGGAAGAAACACCATATATTTT. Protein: CASSSEGRNTIYF.

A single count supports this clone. In DNA form, the CDR3 reads TGCGCCAGCAGCTATTCTAGCGGGGGGGCAAACAATGAGCAGTTCTTC. Amino acid sequence: CASSYSSGGANNEQFF. This chain connects TRBV5-1 to TRBJ2-1; 12 bases map to TRBD2. Trimming removed 3 bases from V and 5 bases from J; junction bases left unmatched: 6. This CDR3 spans 16 amino acids. In germline, CDR1 is SGHRS, CDR2 YFSETQ. Combining the CDR3 with reference TRBV5-1 and TRBJ2-1 gives the whole variable domain KAGVTQTPRYLIKTRGQQVTLSCSPISGHRSVSWYQQTPGQGLQFLFEYFSETQRNKGNFPGRFSGRQFSNSRSEMNVSTLELGDSALYLCASSYSSGGANNEQFFGPGTRLTVL.

Here the CDR3 reads CASSLGEANEAFF. The CDR3 DNA sequence: TGTGCCAGCAGCTTAGGGGAGGCAAATGAAGCTTTCTTT. The J gene is TRBJ1-1, the V gene TRBV7-9; unclear D gene. This CDR3 has 13 residues. V dropped 1 base and J dropped 7 bases, with 10 bases sitting between them. The germline V gene encodes CDR1 SEHNR and CDR2 FQNEAQ (reference sequence). The complete variable domain, with remaining parts taken from reference TRBV7-9 and TRBJ1-1, reads DTGVSQNPRHKITKRGQNVTFRCDPISEHNRLYWYRQTLGQGPEFLTYFQNEAQLEKSRLLSDRFSAERPKGSFSTLEIQRTEQGDSAMYLCASSLGEANEAFFGQGTRLTVV.

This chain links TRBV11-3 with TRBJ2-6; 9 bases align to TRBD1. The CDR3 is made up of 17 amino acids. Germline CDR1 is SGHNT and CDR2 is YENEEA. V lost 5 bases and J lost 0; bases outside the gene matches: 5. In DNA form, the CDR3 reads TGTGCCAGCAGCCCAGGGACAGGGTACTCTGGGGCCAACGTCCTGACTTTC. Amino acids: CASSPGTGYSGANVLTF.

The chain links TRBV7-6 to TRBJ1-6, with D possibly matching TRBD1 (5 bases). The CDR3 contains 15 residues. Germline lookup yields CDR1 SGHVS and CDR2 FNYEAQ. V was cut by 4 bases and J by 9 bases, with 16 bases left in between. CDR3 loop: CASSWESEGLSPLHF. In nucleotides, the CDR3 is TGTGCCAGCAGCTGGGAATCGGAGGGGCTTTCACCCCTCCACTTT.

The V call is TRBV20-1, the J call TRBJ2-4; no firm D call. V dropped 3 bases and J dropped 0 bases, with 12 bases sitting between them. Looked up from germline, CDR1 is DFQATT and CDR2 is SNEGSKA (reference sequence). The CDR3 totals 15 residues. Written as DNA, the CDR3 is TGCAGTGCTAGTACCCAGGTTCTAGCCAAAAACATTCAGTACTTC. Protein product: CSASTQVLAKNIQYF.

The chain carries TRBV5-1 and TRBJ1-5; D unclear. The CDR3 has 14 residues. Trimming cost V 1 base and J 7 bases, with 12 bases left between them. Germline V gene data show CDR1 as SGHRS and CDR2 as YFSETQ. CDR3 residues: CASSLISGEQPQHF. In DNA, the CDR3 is TGCGCCAGCAGCTTGATTTCGGGAGAACAGCCCCAGCATTTT.

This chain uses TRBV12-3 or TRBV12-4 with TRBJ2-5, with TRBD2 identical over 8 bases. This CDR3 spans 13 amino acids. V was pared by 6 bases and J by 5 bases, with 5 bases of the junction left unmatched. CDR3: CASSVTGGETQYF. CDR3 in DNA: TGTGCCAGCAGCGTCACGGGGGGGGAGACCCAGTACTTC.

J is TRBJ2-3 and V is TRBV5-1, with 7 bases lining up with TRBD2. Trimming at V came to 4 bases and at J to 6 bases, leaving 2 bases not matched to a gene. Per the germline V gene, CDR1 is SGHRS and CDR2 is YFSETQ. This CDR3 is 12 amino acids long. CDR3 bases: TGCGCCAGCAGCCCCGGGGGGGATACGCAGTATTTT. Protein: CASSPGGDTQYF.

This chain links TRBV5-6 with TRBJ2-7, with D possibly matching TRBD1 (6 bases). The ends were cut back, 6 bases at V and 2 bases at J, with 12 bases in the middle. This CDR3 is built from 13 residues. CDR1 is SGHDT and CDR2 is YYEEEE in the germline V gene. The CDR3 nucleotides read TGTGCCAGCACCCTCCAGGGGACCTACGAGCAGTACTTC. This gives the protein CASTLQGTYEQYF.